The 12 T cell receptor beta chains below all came from one sample that was sequenced in a study of immune cell composition in non-small cell lung cancer. Here immunoSEQ multiplex PCR was the method, and the copy in TCRdb shows in-frame clones only, minus some. The table has around 10,000 clones, about 60% seen once. The specimen sequenced was lung tumor tissue. The receptors originated from a human donor with non-small cell lung cancer.

The V call is TRBV6-5, the J call TRBJ1-4; D is undetermined. Trimming pared 6 bases from V and 0 bases from J, leaving 8 bases between. CDR1 and CDR2 from the germline V gene are MNHEY and SVGAGI. This CDR3 has 14 amino acids. The CDR3 nucleotides read TGTGCCAGCAGAGACTCCTCAACTAATGAAAAACTGTTTTTT. Amino acid sequence: CASRDSSTNEKLFF.

CDR3 sequence: CASSPGQGADEQYF. In DNA form, the CDR3 reads TGTGCCAGCAGCCCGGGACAGGGGGCCGACGAGCAGTACTTC. The V and J genes are TRBV4-2 and TRBJ2-7, with 12 bases fitting TRBD1. J was trimmed by 5 bases and V by 4 bases; bases with no gene match: 3. The CDR3 is 14 residues long. Germline CDR1 LGHNA, CDR2 YNFKEQ.

The chain joins TRBV28 to TRBJ1-5; maybe TRBD1 (5 bases). Deletions cut 6 bases from V and 2 bases from J, with 11 bases between. This CDR3 is 14 amino acids long. Germline V CDR1 and CDR2: MDHEN, SYDVKM. CDR3 in DNA: TGTGCCAGCAGCATTGGAGGGGGCAATCAGCCCCAGCATTTT. It is translated as CASSIGGGNQPQHF. Full variable domain (rest looked up from reference TRBV28 and TRBJ1-5): DVKVTQSSRYLVKRTGEKVFLECVQDMDHENMFWYRQDPGLGLRLIYFSYDVKMKEKGDIPEGYSVSREKKERFSLILESASTNQTSMYLCASSIGGGNQPQHFGDGTRLSIL.

The J gene is TRBJ2-1, the V gene TRBV4-3, with D maybe TRBD2 (5 bases). The CDR3 is 11 amino acids. Trimming left V 1 base short and J 10 bases short, with 5 bases between. Germline loops: CDR1 LGHNA, CDR2 YSLEER. The CDR3 bases are TGCGCCAGCAGCCAAGGAGGGGAGCAGTTCTTC. It encodes CASSQGGEQFF.

The chain carries TRBV4-3 and TRBJ2-7, with D maybe TRBD1 (5 bases). Germline CDR1 is LGHNA and CDR2 is YSLEER. The CDR3 totals 15 residues. Deletions cut 0 bases from V and 2 bases from J, with 11 bases between. CDR3 sequence (DNA): TGCGCCAGCAGCCAAGACCCGACAGAGACCTACGAGCAGTACTTC. Translated: CASSQDPTETYEQYF.

This chain uses TRBV6-4 with TRBJ1-3, with D unresolved. This CDR3 is 14 amino acids long. Trimming removed 2 bases from V and 3 bases from J, with 8 bases in between. CDR1 is MRHNA and CDR2 is SNTAGT in the germline V gene. CDR3 sequence reads: CASSDQKSGNTIYF. The CDR3 DNA is TGTGCCAGCAGTGACCAGAAAAGTGGAAACACCATATATTTT.

The gene calls are TRBV6-6 and TRBJ1-1; perhaps TRBD1 as D (5 bases). The V end lost 2 bases, the J end lost 0 bases, and 7 bases lay between the germline ends. There are 14 residues in the CDR3. Per the germline V gene, CDR1 is MNHNY and CDR2 is SVGAGI (reference sequence). The CDR3 spells CASSYTGLNTEAFF. The CDR3 nucleotides read TGTGCCAGCAGTTACACAGGTTTGAACACTGAAGCTTTCTTT.

The chain employs TRBV4-3 and TRBJ2-1, with 10 bases fitting TRBD1. This CDR3 contains 16 residues. Trimming at V came to 4 bases and at J to 7 bases, leaving 10 bases not matched to a gene. Germline V CDR1 and CDR2: LGHNA, YSLEER. The CDR3 DNA reads as TGCGCCAGCAGCCTTCGGGACAGGGGCCTGGGGAATGAGCAGTTCTTC. Translating it yields CASSLRDRGLGNEQFF.

V gene TRBV11-2 combines with J gene TRBJ2-1, with TRBD1 identical over 8 bases. Trimming at V came to 6 bases and at J to 0 bases, leaving 4 bases not matched to a gene. The CDR3 is 15 residues long. The germline CDR1 and CDR2 sequences are SGHAT and FQNNGV. CDR3 nucleotides: TGTGCCAGCAGACCAGACAGGGGCTCCTACAATGAGCAGTTCTTC. Encoded protein: CASRPDRGSYNEQFF.

This clone was recorded a few times. This chain uses TRBV7-2 with TRBJ1-5, with D uncertain. This CDR3 has 14 residues. Germline CDR1 is SGHTA and CDR2 is FQGNSA. V shed 5 bases and J shed 7 bases, with 15 bases lying between them. CDR3 protein: CASSLGLPGQPQHF. The CDR3 DNA follows: TGTGCCAGCAGCCTTGGCCTACCGGGGCAGCCCCAGCATTTT.

This chain links TRBV5-1 with TRBJ2-5, with TRBD2 identical over 13 bases. The J segment lost 3 bases and the V segment lost 5 bases, leaving 1 base of the junction unmatched. Per the germline V gene, CDR1 is SGHRS and CDR2 is YFSETQ. The CDR3 has 14 residues. CDR3 loop: CASRGLAGKETQYF. CDR3 sequence (DNA): TGCGCCAGCAGGGGACTAGCGGGAAAAGAGACCCAGTACTTC.

The V gene is TRBV2, the J gene TRBJ1-2, with D hard to call. The CDR3 totals 12 residues. Trimming pared 6 bases from V and 2 bases from J, leaving 7 bases between. Germline CDR1 and CDR2: SNHLY and FYNNEI. CDR3: CASRLLNYGYTF. CDR3 sequence (DNA): TGTGCCAGCAGACTTTTAAACTATGGCTACACCTTC.